Listed here are 2 T cell receptor beta chains from one sample, sequenced in a study of blood T cell repertoires in COVID-19. Generated by immunoSEQ multiplex PCR, the TCRdb table keeps only in-frame clones and is missing some. Found here are under 250,000 clones, 75% to 85% of them singletons; the top ten hold about 9.3%. The specimen sequenced was PBMCs or T cells enriched from blood (not recorded which). These receptors all come from a woman aged 50 to 65 with acute COVID-19.

This rearrangement joins TRBV13 to TRBJ2-4; 7 bases agree with TRBD2. The CDR3 contains 16 residues. The ends lost 4 bases at V and 1 base at J; junction bases unmatched: 7. CDR1 is PRHDT and CDR2 is FYEKMQ in the germline V gene (reference sequence). Here the CDR3 DNA reads TGTGCCAGCAGCTCTCCGGGGGGAATGGCCAAAAACATTCAGTACTTC. Translation gives CASSSPGGMAKNIQYF.

The rearrangement uses TRBV10-3 and TRBJ1-1, with TRBD1 matching over 8 bases. With 5 bases clipped from V and 3 bases from J, the junction kept 5 bases outside the gene matches. The CDR3 length is 14 residues. Germline values: CDR1 ENHRY, CDR2 SYGVKD. The CDR3 region is CAISKQGVDTEAFF. In nucleotides, the CDR3 is TGTGCCATCAGTAAACAGGGGGTAGACACTGAAGCTTTCTTT.